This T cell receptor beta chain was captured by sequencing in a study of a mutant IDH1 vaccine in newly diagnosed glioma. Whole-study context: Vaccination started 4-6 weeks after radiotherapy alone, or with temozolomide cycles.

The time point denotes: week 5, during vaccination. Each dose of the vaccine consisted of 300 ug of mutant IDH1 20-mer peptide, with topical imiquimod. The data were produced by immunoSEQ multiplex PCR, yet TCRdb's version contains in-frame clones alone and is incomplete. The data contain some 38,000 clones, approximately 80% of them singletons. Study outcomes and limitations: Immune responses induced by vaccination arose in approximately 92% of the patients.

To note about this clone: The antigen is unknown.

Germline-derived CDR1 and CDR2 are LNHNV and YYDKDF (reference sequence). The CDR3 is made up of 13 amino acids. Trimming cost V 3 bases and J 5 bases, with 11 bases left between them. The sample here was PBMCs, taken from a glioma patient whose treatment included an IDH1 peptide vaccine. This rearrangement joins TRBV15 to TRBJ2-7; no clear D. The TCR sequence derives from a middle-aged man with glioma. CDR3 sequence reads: CATSSWGTHEQYF. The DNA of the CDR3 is TGTGCCACCAGCAGTTGGGGTACCCACGAGCAGTACTTC. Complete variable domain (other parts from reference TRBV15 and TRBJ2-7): DAMVIQNPRYQVTQFGKPVTLSCSQTLNHNVMYWYQQKSSQAPKLLFHYYDKDFNNEADTPDNFQSRRPNTSFCFLDIRSPGLGDTAMYLCATSSWGTHEQYFGPGTRLTVT.